What follows are 25 T cell receptor beta chains derived from one specimen sequenced in a study of cytomegalovirus exposure and HLA in healthy donors. Clones were read by immunoSEQ multiplex PCR, and TCRdb kept only the in-frame ones, dropping some. The sample has about 130,000 clones; just under 90% are singletons. What was sequenced was PBMCs. These receptor sequences come from a woman between 25 and 40 years old in good health and CMV-seropositive.

The gene calls are TRBV7-2 and TRBJ2-7, with D unclear. Trimming removed 5 bases from V and 0 bases from J, with 11 bases in between. Germline CDR1 and CDR2: SGHTA and FQGNSA. The CDR3 totals 14 residues. The CDR3: CASSLTVSSYEQYF. The CDR3 DNA reads TGTGCCAGCAGCCTAACAGTATCCTCCTACGAGCAGTACTTC.

The sample holds one count of this clone. The chain recombines TRBV28 with TRBJ1-5; D remains ambiguous. The CDR3 is 14 amino acids. Germline V CDR1 and CDR2: MDHEN, SYDVKM. The V end was cut by 7 bases, the J end by 1 base, with 11 bases between. The CDR3 loop reads CASKFPRSNQPQHF. CDR3 bases: TGTGCCAGCAAATTTCCCCGGAGCAATCAGCCCCAGCATTTT.

The chain carries TRBV4-1 and TRBJ1-5; 8 bases map to TRBD1. Germline trimming cut 3 bases from V and 6 bases from J; bases unmatched to any gene: 10. Germline V CDR1 and CDR2: MGHRA, YSYEKL. This CDR3 has 16 residues. CDR3 nucleotides: TGCGCCAGCAGCCAGCTACCTCAGGGGGCCGCTCAGCCCCAGCATTTT. It is translated as CASSQLPQGAAQPQHF.

The chain has TRBV6-5 and TRBJ2-5; maybe TRBD2 (5 bases). This CDR3 contains 15 residues. Between the trimmed V and J ends, which lost 0 bases and 6 bases, there was a span of 14 bases. Per germline, CDR1 MNHEY and CDR2 SVGAGI. The CDR3 nucleotides read TGTGCCAGCAGTTACTCGACCGCTAGCAGAAAGACCCAGTACTTC. It translates to CASSYSTASRKTQYF.

This rearrangement joins TRBV27 to TRBJ2-4; maybe TRBD1 (6 bases). The V gene's germline CDR1 is MNHEY and CDR2 SMNVEV (reference sequence). The CDR3 runs to 18 residues. The V end lost 3 bases, the J end lost 0 bases, and 18 bases lay between the germline ends. CDR3 sequence (DNA): TGTGCCAGCAGTTTTGAGGGGGTCGAACTCGTAGCCAAAAACATTCAGTACTTC. Its protein product is CASSFEGVELVAKNIQYF.

This clone was seen only once. The chain joins TRBV5-6 to TRBJ1-3, with D possibly matching TRBD1 (5 bases). CDR1 and CDR2 (germline): SGHDT, YYEEEE. The CDR3 is 14 amino acids. Trimming took 0 bases from V and 4 from J, leaving 8 bases between them. The CDR3 here is CASSLGTSGNTIYF. In nucleotides, the CDR3 is TGTGCCAGCAGCTTGGGGACAAGCGGAAACACCATATATTTT.

This chain uses TRBV9 with TRBJ2-3; TRBD2 matches at 7 bases. V trimming: 6 bases; J trimming: 0 bases; junction bases outside the gene matches: 7. Germline CDR1 and CDR2: SGDLS and YYNGEE. The CDR3 length is 15 residues. The CDR3 here is CASTRGVSSTDTQYF. The CDR3 region has the DNA TGTGCCAGCACCCGGGGGGTCTCTAGCACAGATACGCAGTATTTT. Drawing the rest from reference TRBV9 and TRBJ2-3, the complete variable domain is DSGVTQTPKHLITATGQRVTLRCSPRSGDLSVYWYQQSLDQGLQFLIQYYNGEERAKGNILERFSAQQFPDLHSELNLSSLELGDSALYFCASTRGVSSTDTQYFGPGTRLTVL.

Only one count was recorded for this clone. The chain has TRBV21-1 and TRBJ2-1; the table's D call, TRBD2, has no DNA check behind it. TRBV21-1 is tagged as a pseudogene. The CDR3 spans 17 residues. CDR3 nucleotides: TGTGCCAGCAGCAAAGGACCTAGCGGGGGGGAGGTCAATGAGCAGTTCTTC. It translates to CASSKGPSGGEVNEQFF.

The chain carries TRBV19 and TRBJ2-1; D not resolved. CDR3 length equals 13 residues. The V gene lost 2 bases and the J gene lost 4 bases, with 6 bases spanning the gap. Germline assignment: CDR1 LNHDA and CDR2 SQIVND (reference sequence). The CDR3 loop reads CASSISRYNEQFF. Written as DNA, the CDR3 is TGTGCCAGTAGTATATCTCGTTACAATGAGCAGTTCTTC.

The chain links TRBV28 to TRBJ2-7, with TRBD1 identical over 7 bases. The CDR3 is 14 residues long. Germline-derived CDR1 and CDR2 are MDHEN and SYDVKM. The V and J ends lost 5 bases and 3 bases, in that order; junction bases with no gene match: 7. The CDR3 bases are TGTGCCAGCAGTCCAGAACAGGGGCTCTACGAGCAGTACTTC. Its protein product is CASSPEQGLYEQYF.

V is TRBV27 and J is TRBJ2-7; 10 bases line up with TRBD1. Losses at the gene ends were 6 bases for V and 3 bases for J; bases not matched to a gene: 11. This CDR3 contains 16 residues. The germline gives CDR1 MNHEY, CDR2 SMNVEV (reference sequence). The CDR3 coding sequence is TGTGCCAGCAGACTGAGGGGACAGGGGCAGTTCTACGAGCAGTACTTC. Translation gives CASRLRGQGQFYEQYF.

V is TRBV19 and J is TRBJ2-2, with D tentatively TRBD1 (5 bases). The V end lost 5 bases, the J end lost 6 bases, and 13 bases lay between the germline ends. The CDR3 totals 14 residues. The germline gives CDR1 LNHDA, CDR2 SQIVND (reference sequence). CDR3 amino acids: CASSWTTLAGELFF. CDR3 bases: TGTGCCAGTAGTTGGACAACTCTCGCCGGGGAGCTGTTTTTT.

This sequence joins TRBV27 and TRBJ2-7; 7 bases map to TRBD2. The germline gives CDR1 MNHEY, CDR2 SMNVEV (reference sequence). This CDR3 is 14 amino acids long. Losses at the gene ends were 3 bases for V and 0 bases for J; bases not matched to a gene: 2. The DNA for the CDR3 is TGTGCCAGCAGTTTTCTAGCGGTCTCCTACGAGCAGTACTTC. Translating gives CASSFLAVSYEQYF.

This chain connects TRBV11-2 to TRBJ2-1, with D tentatively TRBD2 (5 bases). Germline V CDR1 and CDR2: SGHAT, FQNNGV. V lost 3 bases and J 9 bases, leaving 24 bases between the germline ends. The CDR3 is made up of 17 amino acids. For the CDR3, the DNA is TGTGCCAGCAGCTTTCGTCCCCCGGGTTCGGGAATCAGTGAGCAGTTCTTC. It codes for CASSFRPPGSGISEQFF.

This sequence joins TRBV11-2 and TRBJ2-4; no definite D call. V lost 6 bases and J lost 0, with 12 bases in between. The length of the CDR3 is 15 residues. CDR1 SGHAT and CDR2 FQNNGV come from the germline V gene. The CDR3 DNA reads TGTGCCAGCAGATTTGAGGAATCAGCCAAAAACATTCAGTACTTC. It encodes CASRFEESAKNIQYF.

The CDR3 nucleotides are TGTGCCAGCACCTACCCCCCCGCCTCGTCCTACGAGCAGTACTTC. Translation gives CASTYPPASSYEQYF. The chain links TRBV4-2 to TRBJ2-7; D gene unclear. The CDR3 runs to 15 residues. Germline lookup yields CDR1 LGHNA and CDR2 YNFKEQ. The V and J ends lost 7 bases and 1 base respectively, with 17 bases between them.

The gene calls are TRBV2 and TRBJ2-3; unclear D gene. CDR3 length equals 14 residues. Germline CDR1 SNHLY, CDR2 FYNNEI. Trimming took 3 bases from V and 5 from J, leaving 12 bases between them. CDR3 DNA: TGTGCCAGCAGTGATGCTGCGCGTGGAGATACGCAGTATTTT. This encodes CASSDAARGDTQYF. Using reference TRBV2 and TRBJ2-3 for the parts outside the CDR3, the full variable domain is EPEVTQTPSHQVTQMGQEVILRCVPISNHLYFYWYRQILGQKVEFLVSFYNNEISEKSEIFDDQFSVERPDGSNFTLKIRSTKLEDSAMYFCASSDAARGDTQYFGPGTRLTVL.

The chain recombines TRBV27 with TRBJ2-7, with D perhaps matching TRBD1 (6 bases). The ends were cut back, 8 bases at V and 0 bases at J, with 14 bases in the middle. Germline V gene lookup returns CDR1 MNHEY and CDR2 SMNVEV (reference sequence). CDR3 length equals 14 residues. The CDR3 DNA reads TGTGCCAGCTGGGACACTTCCAACTCCTACGAGCAGTACTTC. Amino acid sequence: CASWDTSNSYEQYF.

This clone was found many times. This chain connects TRBV5-1 to TRBJ2-3; D may be TRBD1 (5 bases). Germline V gene data show CDR1 as SGHRS and CDR2 as YFSETQ. Trimming took off 0 bases at V and 0 bases at J, with 14 bases between the two ends. This CDR3 is 17 amino acids long. Here the CDR3 reads CASSLALWAGSTDTQYF. In nucleotides, the CDR3 is TGCGCCAGCAGCTTGGCCCTTTGGGCAGGGAGCACAGATACGCAGTATTTT.

V and J are TRBV29-1 and TRBJ1-1; TRBD1 aligns across 8 bases. Germline CDR1 is SQVTM and CDR2 is ANQGSEA. V dropped 6 bases and J dropped 5; count of bases not matched to a gene: 11. The CDR3 is 14 residues long. CDR3 nucleotides: TGCAGCGTGCCCGGGACAGGTGGATGGACTGAAGCTTTCTTT. It codes for CSVPGTGGWTEAFF.

The chain carries TRBV21-1 and TRBJ2-5; the table calls TRBD2, which could not be checked here. TRBV21-1 is given as a pseudogene. This CDR3 has 13 amino acids. Here the CDR3 reads CASSKGAAGAQYF. In DNA form, the CDR3 reads TGTGCCAGCAGCAAAGGCGCCGCGGGGGCCCAGTACTTC.

The chain recombines TRBV10-3 with TRBJ1-3; D remains unclear. Germline values: CDR1 ENHRY, CDR2 SYGVKD. With 4 bases removed from V and 9 bases from J, the gap between germline ends came to 13 bases. The CDR3 is 13 amino acids. The DNA of the CDR3 is TGTGCCATCAGTGGATCGAGTTCTGGCACCATATATTTT. This translates into CAISGSSSGTIYF.

The genes are TRBV13 and TRBJ2-5, with TRBD1 matching over 8 bases. Germline V CDR1 and CDR2: PRHDT, FYEKMQ (reference sequence). CDR3 size: 14 residues. V gave up 4 bases and J gave up 1 base; unmatched junction bases: 2. CDR3 residues: CASSWGQAQETQYF. The CDR3 nucleotides read TGTGCCAGCAGCTGGGGACAGGCCCAAGAGACCCAGTACTTC.

The CDR3 DNA follows: TGTGCCAGTAGTATCCGGACAGGGACTCAAAATCAGCCCCAGCATTTT. Its protein product is CASSIRTGTQNQPQHF. The V gene is TRBV19, the J gene TRBJ1-5; the match to TRBD1 covers 8 bases. Germline-derived CDR1 and CDR2 are LNHDA and SQIVND (reference sequence). J lost 4 bases, V lost 3 bases, and 8 bases had no gene match. The CDR3 totals 16 residues.

V and J are TRBV5-4 and TRBJ2-3; 7 positions match TRBD1. This CDR3 comprises 13 residues. Germline CDR1 reads SGHNT; CDR2 reads YYREEE (reference sequence). Trimming removed 4 bases from V and 4 bases from J; junction bases left unmatched: 3. The CDR3 DNA reads TGTGCCAGCAGCCCGGGGACAGCAGATACGCAGTATTTT. This codes for CASSPGTADTQYF.